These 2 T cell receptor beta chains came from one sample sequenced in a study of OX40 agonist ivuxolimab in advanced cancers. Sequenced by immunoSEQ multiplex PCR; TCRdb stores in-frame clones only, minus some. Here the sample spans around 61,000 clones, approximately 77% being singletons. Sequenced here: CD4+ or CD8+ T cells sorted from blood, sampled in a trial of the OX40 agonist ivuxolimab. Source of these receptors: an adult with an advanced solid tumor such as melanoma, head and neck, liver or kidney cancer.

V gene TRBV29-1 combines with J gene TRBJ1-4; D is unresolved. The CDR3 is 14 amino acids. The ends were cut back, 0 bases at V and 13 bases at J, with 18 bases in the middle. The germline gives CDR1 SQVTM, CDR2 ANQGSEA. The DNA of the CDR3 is TGCAGCGTTGAAGAATCTGGATCGGCCTCGCGACTGTTTTTT. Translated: CSVEESGSASRLFF.

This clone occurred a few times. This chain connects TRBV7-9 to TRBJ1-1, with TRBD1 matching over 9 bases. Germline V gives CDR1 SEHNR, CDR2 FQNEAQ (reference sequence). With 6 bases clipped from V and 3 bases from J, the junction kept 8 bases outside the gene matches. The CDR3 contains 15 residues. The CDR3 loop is CASSGTGRRDTEAFF. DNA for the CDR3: TGTGCCAGCAGTGGGACAGGGAGGCGGGACACTGAAGCTTTCTTT.